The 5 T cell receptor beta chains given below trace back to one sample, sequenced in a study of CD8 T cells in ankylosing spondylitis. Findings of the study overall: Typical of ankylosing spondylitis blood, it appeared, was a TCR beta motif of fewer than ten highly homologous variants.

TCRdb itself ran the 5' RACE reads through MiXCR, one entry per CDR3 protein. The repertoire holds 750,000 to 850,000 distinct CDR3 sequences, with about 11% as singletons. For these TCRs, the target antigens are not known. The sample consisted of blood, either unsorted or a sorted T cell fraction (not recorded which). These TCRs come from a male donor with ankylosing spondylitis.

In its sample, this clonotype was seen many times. The CDR3 DNA reads as TGTGCCAGCAGCTTAATTTCCACTGAAGCTTTCTTT. Translated, it gives CASSLISTEAFF. The chain employs TRBV7-6 and TRBJ1-1, with D unclear. Per the germline V gene, CDR1 is SGHVS and CDR2 is FNYEAQ. The CDR3 totals 12 residues. V was clipped by 2 bases and J by 4 bases, with 5 bases between them.

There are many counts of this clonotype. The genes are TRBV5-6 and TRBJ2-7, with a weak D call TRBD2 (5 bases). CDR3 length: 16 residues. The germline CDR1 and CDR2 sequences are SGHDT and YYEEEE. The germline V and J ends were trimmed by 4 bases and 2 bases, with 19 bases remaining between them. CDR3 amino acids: CASSRRRNDYPYEQYF. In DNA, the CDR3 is TGTGCCAGCAGCCGGAGACGGAACGACTACCCCTACGAGCAGTACTTC.

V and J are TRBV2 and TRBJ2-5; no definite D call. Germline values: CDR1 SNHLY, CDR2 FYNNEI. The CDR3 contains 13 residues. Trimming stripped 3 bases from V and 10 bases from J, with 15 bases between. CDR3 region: CASSDGDLVVQYF. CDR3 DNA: TGTGCCAGCAGTGATGGGGATCTGGTTGTCCAGTACTTC.

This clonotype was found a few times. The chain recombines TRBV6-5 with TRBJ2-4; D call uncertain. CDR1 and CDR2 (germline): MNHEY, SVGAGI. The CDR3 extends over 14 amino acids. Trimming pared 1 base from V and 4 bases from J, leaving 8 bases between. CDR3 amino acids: CASSYLDRKNIQYF. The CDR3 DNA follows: TGTGCCAGCAGTTACTTGGACCGAAAAAACATTCAGTACTTC.

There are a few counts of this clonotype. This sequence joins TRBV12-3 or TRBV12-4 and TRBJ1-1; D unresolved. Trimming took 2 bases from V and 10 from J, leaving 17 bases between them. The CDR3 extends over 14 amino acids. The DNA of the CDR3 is TGTGCCAGCAGTTTATACAATATGGACTCCGGAGCTTTCTTT. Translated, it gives CASSLYNMDSGAFF.